This is a list of T cell receptor beta chains from one sample in a study of blood T cell repertoires in COVID-19. TCRdb's table, derived via immunoSEQ multiplex PCR, lists solely in-frame clones and lacks some. Among about 210,000 clones, around 89% were seen once, and the ten largest hold about 5%. Sequencing input: peripheral blood. The receptors were sampled from a woman between 35 and 50 years old with acute or convalescent COVID-19. Each CDR3 is given with its conserved first and last residue. Fields, in order: J gene, D gene, V gene, clone size, CDR3 protein, CDR3 DNA. A D gene is named only where the DNA matches it firmly. Clone size is shown for a subset of rows, as once, few, many or a class of expanded clone.

J: TRBJ2-1; D: TRBD2; V: TRBV7-8; size: -; CDR3: CASSPFPSGGAFVLNEQFF; DNA: TGTGCCAGCAGCCCATTTCCTAGCGGGGGGGCCTTCGTATTGAATGAGCAGTTCTTC
J: TRBJ1-5; D: -; V: TRBV3-1/TRBV3-2; size: -; CDR3: CASSLLSNQPQHF; DNA: TGTGCCAGCAGTCTATTAAGCAATCAGCCCCAGCATTTT
J: TRBJ1-1; D: TRBD1; V: TRBV2; size: -; CDR3: CASIQQGMNTEAFF; DNA: TGTGCCAGCATTCAACAGGGGATGAACACTGAAGCTTTCTTT
J: TRBJ1-3; D: TRBD1; V: TRBV18; size: -; CDR3: CASSLSDRVRTGNTIYF; DNA: TGTGCCAGCTCACTATCGGACAGGGTGAGGACTGGAAACACCATATATTTT
J: TRBJ1-6; D: TRBD1; V: TRBV27; size: -; CDR3: CASSFSGTGGSPLHF; DNA: TGTGCCAGCAGTTTCTCCGGGACAGGGGGGTCACCCCTCCACTTT
J: TRBJ2-2; D: -; V: TRBV15; size: -; CDR3: CATSRAVNTGELFF; DNA: TGTGCCACCAGCAGAGCAGTGAACACCGGGGAGCTGTTTTTT
J: TRBJ1-2; D: -; V: TRBV5-1; size: -; CDR3: CASSLRQRGLGDYGYTF; DNA: TGCGCCAGCAGCTTGAGGCAGCGGGGACTGGGGGACTATGGCTACACCTTC
J: TRBJ1-2; D: -; V: TRBV6-5; size: once; CDR3: CASSNPQGTYGYTF; DNA: TGTGCCAGCAGTAACCCACAGGGAACCTATGGCTACACCTTC
J: TRBJ1-5; D: -; V: TRBV5-6; size: -; CDR3: CASSFEGAPNQPQHF; DNA: TGTGCCAGCAGCTTCGAAGGGGCGCCCAATCAGCCCCAGCATTTT
J: TRBJ1-4; D: -; V: TRBV11-2; size: -; CDR3: CASSSIQGRDEKLFF; DNA: TGTGCCAGCAGCTCGATTCAGGGGAGGGATGAAAAACTGTTTTTT
J: TRBJ2-5; D: TRBD2; V: TRBV3-1/TRBV3-2; size: -; CDR3: CASSQLLAGVQETQYF; DNA: TGTGCCAGCAGCCAACTCCTAGCGGGGGTCCAAGAGACCCAGTACTTC
J: TRBJ1-1; D: -; V: TRBV5-1; size: few; CDR3: CASSFQFNTEAFF; DNA: TGCGCCAGCAGCTTTCAGTTTAACACTGAAGCTTTCTTT
J: TRBJ1-4; D: -; V: TRBV5-1; size: -; CDR3: CASSLDGGYNEKLFF; DNA: TGCGCCAGCAGCTTGGACGGAGGTTACAATGAAAAACTGTTTTTT
J: TRBJ1-3; D: TRBD1; V: TRBV5-1; size: -; CDR3: CASSSGQLPGTIYF; DNA: TGCGCCAGCAGCTCGGGACAGCTCCCGGGCACCATATATTTT
J: TRBJ1-3; D: -; V: TRBV18; size: -; CDR3: CASSPRDPSSGGTIYF; DNA: TGTGCCAGCTCCCCTCGAGACCCCAGCTCGGGGGGCACCATATATTTT
J: TRBJ1-2; D: -; V: TRBV30; size: -; CDR3: CAWSVDGLYGYTF; DNA: TGTGCCTGGAGTGTAGATGGGCTCTATGGCTACACCTTC
J: TRBJ1-1; D: -; V: TRBV25-1; size: once; CDR3: CASSRSPNPEAFF; DNA: TGTGCCAGCAGCCGCAGTCCCAACCCTGAAGCTTTCTTT
J: TRBJ1-2; D: TRBD1; V: TRBV7-8; size: -; CDR3: CASSLGPQGLDYGYTF; DNA: TGTGCCAGCAGCTTAGGGCCACAGGGGTTAGACTATGGCTACACCTTC
J: TRBJ2-5; D: TRBD2; V: TRBV6-5; size: -; CDR3: CATYDRGGVPETQYF; DNA: TGTGCCACCTATGACCGGGGAGGGGTCCCGGAGACCCAGTACTTC
J: TRBJ1-2; D: -; V: TRBV27; size: -; CDR3: CASSLEGRNGYTF; DNA: TGTGCCAGCAGTTTGGAGGGGCGCAATGGCTACACCTTC
J: TRBJ2-1; D: TRBD2; V: TRBV12-3/TRBV12-4; size: once; CDR3: CASSPTGRDEQFF; DNA: TGTGCCAGCAGCCCAACCGGGAGGGATGAGCAGTTCTTC
J: TRBJ2-3; D: TRBD2; V: TRBV2; size: -; CDR3: CASSLGERGGSDTQYF; DNA: TGTGCCAGCAGCCTGGGGGAGCGGGGGGGTTCAGATACGCAGTATTTT
J: TRBJ1-2; D: -; V: TRBV29-1; size: -; CDR3: CSVGPGSDYGYTF; DNA: TGCAGCGTTGGGCCAGGCTCCGACTATGGCTACACCTTC
J: TRBJ1-1; D: TRBD1; V: TRBV10-3; size: -; CDR3: CAISDPSLDRGLDSTEAFF; DNA: TGTGCCATCAGTGACCCTTCCCTCGACAGGGGCCTAGACAGCACTGAAGCTTTCTTT
J: TRBJ1-2; D: -; V: TRBV5-4; size: -; CDR3: CASSLGAGGGYTF; DNA: TGTGCCAGCAGCTTGGGGGCAGGTGGGGGCTACACCTTC
J: TRBJ1-1; D: -; V: TRBV27; size: -; CDR3: CASSLLSLGTEAFF; DNA: TGTGCCAGCAGTTTACTCTCTCTCGGGACTGAAGCTTTCTTT
J: TRBJ1-6; D: TRBD1; V: TRBV5-6; size: -; CDR3: CASIMQGASAYNSPLHF; DNA: TGTGCCAGCATCATGCAGGGGGCGTCCGCCTATAATTCACCCCTCCACTTT
J: TRBJ2-3; D: -; V: TRBV18; size: -; CDR3: CASSPFSTDTQYF; DNA: TGTGCCAGCTCACCCTTTAGCACAGATACGCAGTATTTT
J: TRBJ2-1; D: -; V: TRBV18; size: -; CDR3: CASSPVHDRYNEQFF; DNA: TGTGCCAGCTCACCCGTTCACGACAGATACAATGAGCAGTTCTTC
J: TRBJ2-5; D: TRBD2; V: TRBV5-5; size: once; CDR3: CASSLTSGGAYQETQYF; DNA: TGTGCCAGCAGCTTGACTAGCGGGGGCGCGTACCAAGAGACCCAGTACTTC
J: TRBJ2-1; D: -; V: TRBV29-1; size: once; CDR3: CSVPTGRAGNEQFF; DNA: TGCAGCGTCCCGACAGGACGGGCGGGCAATGAGCAGTTCTTC
J: TRBJ1-1; D: -; V: TRBV10-3; size: few; CDR3: CASRPDYQNTEAFF; DNA: TGTGCCTCACGACCCGACTACCAGAACACTGAAGCTTTCTTT
J: TRBJ2-2; D: -; V: TRBV5-4; size: -; CDR3: CASSLERFNTGELFF; DNA: TGTGCCAGCAGCTTGGAGCGGTTTAACACCGGGGAGCTGTTTTTT
J: TRBJ1-2; D: -; V: TRBV13; size: once; CDR3: CASSSRFYGYTF; DNA: TGTGCCAGCAGCTCTCGGTTCTATGGCTACACCTTC
J: TRBJ1-5; D: TRBD1; V: TRBV6-5; size: -; CDR3: CASSMGQGANQPQHF; DNA: TGTGCCAGCAGCATGGGACAGGGAGCCAATCAGCCCCAGCATTTT
J: TRBJ1-4; D: -; V: TRBV18; size: -; CDR3: CASSPYPGALYEKLFF; DNA: TGTGCCAGCTCACCATATCCAGGGGCCCTTTATGAAAAATTGTTTTTT
J: TRBJ1-1; D: -; V: TRBV4-1; size: -; CDR3: CASSQEPLTGNTEAFF; DNA: TGCGCCAGCAGCCAAGAGCCTTTGACAGGGAACACTGAAGCTTTCTTT
J: TRBJ1-2; D: TRBD1; V: TRBV5-1; size: -; CDR3: CASSPDRATNYGYTF; DNA: TGCGCCAGCAGTCCCGACAGGGCTACTAACTATGGCTACACCTTC
J: TRBJ1-1; D: -; V: TRBV29-1; size: few; CDR3: CSASGQPNTEAFF; DNA: TGCAGCGCCTCCGGACAGCCGAACACTGAAGCTTTCTTT
J: TRBJ1-1; D: TRBD1; V: TRBV5-1; size: -; CDR3: CASAIQGMNTEAFF; DNA: TGCGCCAGCGCAATACAGGGGATGAACACTGAAGCTTTCTTT
J: TRBJ2-3; D: TRBD2; V: TRBV29-1; size: -; CDR3: CSVEREADTQYF; DNA: TGCAGCGTTGAACGGGAGGCAGATACGCAGTATTTT
J: TRBJ1-6; D: TRBD1; V: TRBV19; size: -; CDR3: CASRTGTNSPLHF; DNA: TGTGCCAGTCGGACAGGGACGAATTCACCCCTCCACTTT
J: TRBJ1-6; D: -; V: TRBV27; size: once; CDR3: CASSLLAVNSPLHF; DNA: TGTGCCAGCAGTTTATTGGCAGTCAATTCACCCCTCCACTTT
J: TRBJ1-1; D: -; V: TRBV9; size: -; CDR3: CASSARGRGWDTEAFF; DNA: TGTGCCAGCAGCGCCCGTGGGAGGGGCTGGGACACTGAAGCTTTCTTT
J: TRBJ1-2; D: TRBD1; V: TRBV7-3; size: -; CDR3: CASSLTGGHGYTF; DNA: TGTGCCAGCAGCTTGACAGGGGGCCATGGCTACACCTTC
J: TRBJ1-2; D: -; V: TRBV30; size: -; CDR3: CAWSRAYGYTF; DNA: TGTGCCTGGAGTCGAGCTTATGGCTACACCTTC
J: TRBJ1-2; D: -; V: TRBV6-5; size: -; CDR3: CASSYSGGEYGYTF; DNA: TGTGCCAGCAGTTACTCGGGGGGGGAGTATGGCTACACCTTC
J: TRBJ1-1; D: -; V: TRBV4-1; size: -; CDR3: CASSQDVGQRTEAFF; DNA: TGCGCCAGCAGCCAAGATGTTGGACAACGAACTGAAGCTTTCTTT
J: TRBJ1-1; D: -; V: TRBV11-2; size: -; CDR3: CASSLQQGRRTEAFF; DNA: TGTGCCAGCAGCCTCCAGCAGGGAAGAAGGACTGAAGCTTTCTTT
J: TRBJ2-2; D: TRBD1; V: TRBV11-2; size: -; CDR3: CASTKTGDTGELFF; DNA: TGTGCCAGCACCAAGACAGGGGACACCGGGGAGCTGTTTTTT
J: TRBJ1-5; D: TRBD1; V: TRBV6-1; size: once; CDR3: CASSETGGNQPQHF; DNA: TGTGCCAGCAGTGAGACAGGGGGGAATCAGCCCCAGCATTTT
J: TRBJ1-1; D: TRBD1; V: TRBV30; size: -; CDR3: CASKGALGTEAFF; DNA: TGTGCCAGCAAGGGGGCCTTGGGCACTGAAGCTTTCTTT